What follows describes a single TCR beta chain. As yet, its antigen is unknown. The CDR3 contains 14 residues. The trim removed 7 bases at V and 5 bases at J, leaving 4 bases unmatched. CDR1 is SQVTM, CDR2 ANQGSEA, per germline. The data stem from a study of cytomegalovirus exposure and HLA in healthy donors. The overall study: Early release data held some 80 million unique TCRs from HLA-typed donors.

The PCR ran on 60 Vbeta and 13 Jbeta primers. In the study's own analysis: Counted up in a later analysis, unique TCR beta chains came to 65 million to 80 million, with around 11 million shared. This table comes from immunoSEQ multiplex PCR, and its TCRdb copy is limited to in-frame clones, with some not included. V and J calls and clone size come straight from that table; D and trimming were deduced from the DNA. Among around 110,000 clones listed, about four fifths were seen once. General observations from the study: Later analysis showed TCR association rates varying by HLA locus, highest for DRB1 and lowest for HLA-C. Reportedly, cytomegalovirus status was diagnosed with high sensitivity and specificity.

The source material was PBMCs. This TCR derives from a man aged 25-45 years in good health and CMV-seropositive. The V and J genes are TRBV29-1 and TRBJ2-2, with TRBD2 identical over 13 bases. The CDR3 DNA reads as TGCAGCGGAGGGACTAGCGGGGCTACCGGGGAGCTGTTTTTT. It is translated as CSGGTSGATGELFF.